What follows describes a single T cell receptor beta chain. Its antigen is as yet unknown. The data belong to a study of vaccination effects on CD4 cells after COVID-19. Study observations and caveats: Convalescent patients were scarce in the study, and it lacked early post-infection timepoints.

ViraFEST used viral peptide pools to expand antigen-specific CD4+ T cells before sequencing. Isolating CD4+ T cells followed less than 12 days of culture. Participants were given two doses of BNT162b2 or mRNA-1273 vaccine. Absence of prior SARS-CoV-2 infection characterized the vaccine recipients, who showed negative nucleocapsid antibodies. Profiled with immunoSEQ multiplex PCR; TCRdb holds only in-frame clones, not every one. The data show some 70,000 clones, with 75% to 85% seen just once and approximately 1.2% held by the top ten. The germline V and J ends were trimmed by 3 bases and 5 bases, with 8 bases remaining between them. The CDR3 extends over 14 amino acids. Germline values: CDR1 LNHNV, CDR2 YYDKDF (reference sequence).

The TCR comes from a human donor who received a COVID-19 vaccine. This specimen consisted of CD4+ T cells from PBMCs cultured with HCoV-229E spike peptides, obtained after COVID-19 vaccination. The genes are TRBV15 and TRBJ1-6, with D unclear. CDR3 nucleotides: TGTGCCACCAGCAGGACCGTCGATAATTCACCCCTCCACTTT. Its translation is CATSRTVDNSPLHF.